The 23 T cell receptor beta chains given below trace back to one sample, sequenced in a study of OX40 agonist ivuxolimab in advanced cancers. Data came from immunoSEQ multiplex PCR; TCRdb stores just in-frame clones and leaves some out. The data show 75,000 to 100,000 clones, roughly 82% seen once. The starting material was CD4+ or CD8+ T cells sorted from blood, obtained in a trial of the OX40 agonist ivuxolimab. The receptors here all came from an adult with an advanced solid tumor such as melanoma, head and neck, liver or kidney cancer.

This clone was picked up one time. V and J are TRBV5-1 and TRBJ2-7, with TRBD1 matching 8 bases. Trimming removed 7 bases from V and 7 bases from J; junction bases left unmatched: 7. This CDR3 spans 12 amino acids. CDR1 is SGHRS, CDR2 YFSETQ, per germline. The CDR3 loop reads CASGNQGAEQYF. The CDR3 DNA follows: TGCGCCAGCGGGAATCAGGGGGCAGAGCAGTACTTC.

This clone was recorded only once. The chain uses TRBV7-7 and TRBJ2-3, with 8 bases matching TRBD1. Germline CDR1 reads SSHAT; CDR2 reads FNYEAQ (reference sequence). This CDR3 is 19 amino acids long. The V and J ends lost 9 bases and 2 bases, in that order; junction bases with no gene match: 22. The CDR3 loop is CARLLRGGAVRGPTDTQYF. The CDR3 DNA is TGTGCCAGACTTCTAAGGGGCGGGGCGGTCAGGGGGCCCACAGATACGCAGTATTTT.

The chain is built from TRBV12-5 and TRBJ2-1, with D perhaps TRBD2 (6 bases). V lost 11 bases, J lost 8 bases, and 22 bases lay in between. Germline CDR1 and CDR2: LGHNT and FRNRAP. The CDR3 spans 14 residues. CDR3 region: CARLAAQDKDEQFF. The CDR3, as DNA: TGTGCTCGCTTAGCGGCTCAAGACAAGGATGAGCAGTTCTTC.

V gene TRBV4-1 combines with J gene TRBJ1-1; D not certain. The V gene's germline CDR1 is MGHRA and CDR2 YSYEKL. The CDR3 loop spans 13 amino acids. Deletions cut 4 bases from V and 2 bases from J, with 8 bases between. CDR3 in amino acids: CASSRSANTEAFF. The CDR3 nucleotides read TGCGCCAGCAGCCGATCGGCTAACACTGAAGCTTTCTTT.

The V gene is TRBV2, the J gene TRBJ1-3, with D unclear. Germline V gene sequence: CDR1 SNHLY, CDR2 FYNNEI. This CDR3 is built from 15 residues. Deletions cut 6 bases from V and 2 bases from J, with 14 bases between. Here the CDR3 reads CASRANTVPGNTIYF. In DNA, the CDR3 is TGTGCCAGCAGAGCTAACACAGTCCCTGGAAACACCATATATTTT.

Comment on this clone: One end of the junction does not line up with germline, which may come from a read error. V and J are TRBV11-2 and TRBJ1-1, with D perhaps TRBD1 (6 bases). The CDR3 spans 14 residues. Germline CDR1 and CDR2: SGHAT and FQNNGV. CDR3 nucleotides: TGTGCCAGCAGCACCAGGGGTTGGAACTCTGAAGCTTTCTTT. As protein: CASSTRGWNSEAFF.

This clone came up many times. Other DNA variants within this sample encode the same CDR3. V is TRBV4-3 and J is TRBJ1-6; D remains ambiguous. Germline V lookup: CDR1 LGHNA, CDR2 YSLEER. V lost 0 bases and J lost 8, with 14 bases in between. This CDR3 has 16 amino acids. The CDR3 here is CASSQDTRLDDSPLHF. The CDR3 nucleotides are TGCGCCAGCAGCCAAGATACGAGGCTGGATGATTCACCCCTCCACTTT.

In this sample, this clone turned up a few times. The sample carries other DNA sequences with the same CDR3. This sequence joins TRBV18 and TRBJ2-1; D ambiguous. CDR1 is KGHSH and CDR2 is LQKENI in the germline V gene. V gave up 3 bases and J gave up 4 bases, with 7 bases separating them. The CDR3 totals 13 residues. CDR3 bases: TGTGCCAGCTCACCTGGCAGGTACAATGAGCAGTTCTTC. The encoded protein is CASSPGRYNEQFF.

The CDR3 reads CASSLKGGWEQYV. CDR3 nucleotide sequence: TGTGCCAGCAGCCTTAAAGGGGGCTGGGAGCAGTACGTC. The V call is TRBV11-2, the J call TRBJ2-7; 7 bases agree with TRBD1. V lost 5 bases, J lost 7 bases, and 8 bases stayed unmatched. Germline lookup yields CDR1 SGHAT and CDR2 FQNNGV. The CDR3 is 13 residues long.

The V call is TRBV5-6, the J call TRBJ2-1, with D tentatively TRBD2 (5 bases). This CDR3 comprises 12 residues. Germline V gene sequence: CDR1 SGHDT, CDR2 YYEEEE. Trimming shortened V by 5 bases and J by 4 bases, and 7 bases separated the two germline ends. In nucleotides, the CDR3 is TGTGCCAGCAGTCGGGGTTACAATGAGCAGTTCTTC. Amino acid sequence: CASSRGYNEQFF. Using reference TRBV5-6 and TRBJ2-1 for the parts outside the CDR3, the full variable domain is DAGVTQSPTHLIKTRGQQVTLRCSPKSGHDTVSWYQQALGQGPQFIFQYYEEEERQRGNFPDRFSGHQFPNYSSELNVNALLLGDSALYLCASSRGYNEQFFGPGTRLTVL.

The CDR3 nucleotides are TGCGCCAGCAGCTTGGATACGGGGACGAACACCGGGGAGCTGTTTTTT. It encodes CASSLDTGTNTGELFF. The chain carries TRBV5-1 and TRBJ2-2; the D gene is possibly TRBD2 (5 bases). The ends were cut back, 0 bases at V and 0 bases at J, with 9 bases in the middle. Germline values: CDR1 SGHRS, CDR2 YFSETQ. This CDR3 spans 16 amino acids.

The CDR3 reads CASSTRDRSSRAFF. CDR3 coding DNA: TGTGCCAGCAGCACGCGCGACAGATCGAGTCGTGCTTTCTTT. The J gene is TRBJ1-1, the V gene TRBV7-8; TRBD1 is a possible D gene (5 bases). Per the germline V gene, CDR1 is SGHVS and CDR2 is FQNEAQ. V shed 5 bases and J shed 11 bases, with 21 bases lying between them. The CDR3 has 14 residues.

The chain joins TRBV5-6 to TRBJ1-6, with D possibly being TRBD1 (5 bases). The CDR3 loop spans 16 amino acids. V was trimmed by 2 bases and J by 9 bases, leaving 18 bases between them. Looked up from germline, CDR1 is SGHDT and CDR2 is YYEEEE. DNA for the CDR3: TGTGCCAGCAGCTTTTCTCCCGGGACTGTGGGTTCACCCCTCCACTTT. It specifies CASSFSPGTVGSPLHF.

V and J are TRBV5-4 and TRBJ2-3; D unresolved. CDR1 is SGHNT, CDR2 YYREEE, per germline (reference sequence). V lost 0 bases to trimming and J lost 0 bases, with 11 bases between them. The CDR3 length is 16 residues. This chain's CDR3 is CASSLGSSTSTDTQYF. The CDR3 coding sequence is TGTGCCAGCAGCTTGGGGTCATCCACTAGCACAGATACGCAGTATTTT.

The chain links TRBV5-5 to TRBJ1-1, with D possibly matching TRBD1 (5 bases). Trimming stripped 0 bases from V and 1 base from J, with 7 bases between. This CDR3 comprises 14 residues. Germline CDR1 reads SGHKS; CDR2 reads YYEKEE (reference sequence). CDR3 sequence reads: CASSLGGANTEAFF. The CDR3 DNA reads as TGTGCCAGCAGCTTGGGGGGCGCGAACACTGAAGCTTTCTTT. The full variable domain, completed using reference TRBV5-5 and TRBJ1-1, is DAGVTQSPTHLIKTRGQQVTLRCSPISGHKSVSWYQQVLGQGPQFIFQYYEKEERGRGNFPDRFSARQFPNYSSELNVNALLLGDSALYLCASSLGGANTEAFFGQGTRLTVV.

The chain joins TRBV9 to TRBJ2-1, with D maybe TRBD2 (6 bases). Trimming removed 3 bases from V and 4 bases from J, with 14 bases in between. The CDR3 has 15 amino acids. Germline CDR1 is SGDLS and CDR2 is YYNGEE. CDR3 bases: TGTGCCAGCAGCGAGGGACTTCTACCTTACAATGAGCAGTTCTTC. Translated: CASSEGLLPYNEQFF.

The rearrangement uses TRBV19 and TRBJ1-2; 12 bases are a match to TRBD1. V lost 3 bases to trimming and J lost 4 bases; unmatched junction nucleotides: 3. Germline CDR1 reads LNHDA; CDR2 reads SQIVND (reference sequence). This CDR3 contains 15 residues. This chain's CDR3 is CASSMGQGAGYGYTF. CDR3 DNA: TGTGCCAGTAGTATGGGACAGGGGGCAGGCTATGGCTACACCTTC.

The chain combines TRBV10-1 with TRBJ1-1; 7 bases agree with TRBD1. From germline, CDR1 is WNHNN and CDR2 SYGVQD (reference sequence). V was clipped by 2 bases and J by 11 bases; unmatched bases: 11. The CDR3 contains 14 residues. Here the CDR3 reads CASSETVGDREAFF. The CDR3 nucleotides read TGCGCCAGCAGTGAGACGGTGGGCGACAGGGAGGCTTTCTTT.

The chain uses TRBV4-1 and TRBJ2-2; D is ambiguous. V lost 2 bases and J lost 0, with 7 bases in between. The CDR3 sequence is 15 residues long. The germline gives CDR1 MGHRA, CDR2 YSYEKL. CDR3 DNA sequence: TGCGCCAGCAGCCAACCTTTAACGAACACCGGGGAGCTGTTTTTT. Translated, it gives CASSQPLTNTGELFF.

J is TRBJ1-5 and V is TRBV28; the match to TRBD1 covers 7 bases. Per the germline V gene, CDR1 is MDHEN and CDR2 is SYDVKM. This CDR3 spans 15 amino acids. Trimming at V came to 6 bases and at J to 0 bases, leaving 5 bases not matched to a gene. In DNA form, the CDR3 reads TGTGCCAGCAGATCGGGACAGACTAGCAATCAGCCCCAGCATTTT. Translation: CASRSGQTSNQPQHF.

The chain has TRBV9 and TRBJ2-1; D may be TRBD2 (7 bases). V lost 6 bases, J lost 9 bases, and 22 bases lay in between. In germline, CDR1 is SGDLS, CDR2 YYNGEE. The CDR3 is 15 residues long. The CDR3 here is CASTAGRGPLGEQFF. CDR3 bases: TGTGCCAGCACCGCCGGGCGGGGGCCCCTTGGTGAGCAGTTCTTC.

The V gene is TRBV9, the J gene TRBJ2-6; tentatively, D is TRBD1 (6 bases). The CDR3 sequence is 15 residues long. Trimming took off 3 bases at V and 2 bases at J, with 9 bases between the two ends. Germline assignment: CDR1 SGDLS and CDR2 YYNGEE. This CDR3 reads CASSDDRPGANVLTF. The CDR3 DNA follows: TGTGCCAGCAGCGACGACAGGCCTGGGGCCAACGTCCTGACTTTC.

V and J are TRBV11-1 and TRBJ2-7; TRBD1 matches at 10 bases. There are 16 residues in the CDR3. Trimming removed 5 bases from V and 0 bases from J; junction bases left unmatched: 7. CDR1 SGHAT and CDR2 FQDESV come from the germline V gene (reference sequence). The CDR3 DNA reads TGTGCCAGCAGCCTGGACAGGGGGTGGGCCTCCTACGAGCAGTACTTC. It translates to CASSLDRGWASYEQYF.